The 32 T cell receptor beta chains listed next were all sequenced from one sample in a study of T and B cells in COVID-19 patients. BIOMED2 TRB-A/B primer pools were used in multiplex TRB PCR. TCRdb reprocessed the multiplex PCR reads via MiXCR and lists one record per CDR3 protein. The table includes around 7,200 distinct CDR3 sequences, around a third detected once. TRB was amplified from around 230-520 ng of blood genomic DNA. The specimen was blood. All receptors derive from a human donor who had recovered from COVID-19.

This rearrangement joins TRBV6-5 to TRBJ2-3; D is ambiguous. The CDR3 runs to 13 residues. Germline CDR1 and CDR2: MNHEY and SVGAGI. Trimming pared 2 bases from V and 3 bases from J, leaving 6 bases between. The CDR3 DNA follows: TGTGCCAGCAGTTACGGAACGACAGATACGCAGTATTTT. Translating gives CASSYGTTDTQYF.

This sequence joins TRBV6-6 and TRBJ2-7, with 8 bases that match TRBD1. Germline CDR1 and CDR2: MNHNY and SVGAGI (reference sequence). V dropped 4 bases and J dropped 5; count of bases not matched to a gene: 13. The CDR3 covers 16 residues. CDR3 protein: CASSSRGTGVFDEQYF. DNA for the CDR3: TGTGCCAGCAGTTCTCGGGGGACAGGAGTTTTCGACGAGCAGTACTTC.

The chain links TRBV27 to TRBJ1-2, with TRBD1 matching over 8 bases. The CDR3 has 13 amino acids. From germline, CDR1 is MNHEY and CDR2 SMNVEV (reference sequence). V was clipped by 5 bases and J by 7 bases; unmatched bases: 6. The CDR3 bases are TGTGCCAGCAGTCCAGGACAGGGAGGTGGCTACACCTTC. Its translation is CASSPGQGGGYTF.

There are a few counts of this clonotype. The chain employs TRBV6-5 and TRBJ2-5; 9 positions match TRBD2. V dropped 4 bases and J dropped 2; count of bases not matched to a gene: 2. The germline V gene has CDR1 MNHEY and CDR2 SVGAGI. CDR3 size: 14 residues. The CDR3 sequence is CASSFSGGQETQYF. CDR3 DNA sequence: TGTGCCAGCAGTTTTAGCGGGGGTCAAGAGACCCAGTACTTC.

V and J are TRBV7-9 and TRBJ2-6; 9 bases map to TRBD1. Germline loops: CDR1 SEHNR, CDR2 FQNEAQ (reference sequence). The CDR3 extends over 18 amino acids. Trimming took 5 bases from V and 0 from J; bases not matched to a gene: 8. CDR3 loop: CASSPWGQGPSGANVLTF. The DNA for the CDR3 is TGTGCCAGCAGCCCATGGGGACAGGGACCCTCTGGGGCCAACGTCCTGACTTTC.

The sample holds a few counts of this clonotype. CDR3 nucleotides: TGTGCCAGCAGCGTTCCTGGGGTCGCAGAGACCCAGTACTTC. This codes for CASSVPGVAETQYF. The chain uses TRBV13 and TRBJ2-5; D unclear. The CDR3 runs to 14 residues. Germline-derived CDR1 and CDR2 are PRHDT and FYEKMQ (reference sequence). Trimming pared 5 bases from V and 4 bases from J, leaving 14 bases between.

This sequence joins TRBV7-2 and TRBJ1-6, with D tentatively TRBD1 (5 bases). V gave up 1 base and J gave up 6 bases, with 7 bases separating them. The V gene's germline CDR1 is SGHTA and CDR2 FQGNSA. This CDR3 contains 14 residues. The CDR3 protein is CASSLDGGNSPLHF. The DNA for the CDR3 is TGTGCCAGCAGCTTAGACGGGGGTAATTCACCCCTCCACTTT.

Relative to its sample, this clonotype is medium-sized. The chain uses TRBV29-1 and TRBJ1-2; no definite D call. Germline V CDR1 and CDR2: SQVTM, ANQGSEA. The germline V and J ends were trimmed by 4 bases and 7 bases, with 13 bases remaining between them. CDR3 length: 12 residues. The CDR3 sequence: CSVGEAGGGYTF. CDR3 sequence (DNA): TGCAGCGTTGGGGAGGCCGGCGGTGGCTACACCTTC.

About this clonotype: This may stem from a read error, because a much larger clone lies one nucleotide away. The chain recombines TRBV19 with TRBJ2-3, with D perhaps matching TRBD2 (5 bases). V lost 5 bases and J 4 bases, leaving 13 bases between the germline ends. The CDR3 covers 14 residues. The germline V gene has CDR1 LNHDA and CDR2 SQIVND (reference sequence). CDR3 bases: TGTGCCAGTAGTCCTTACTCTAGCTCAGATACGCAGTATTTT. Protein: CASSPYSSSDTQYF. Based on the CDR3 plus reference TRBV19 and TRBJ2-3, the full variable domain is DGGITQSPKYLFRKEGQNVTLSCEQNLNHDAMYWYRQDPGQGLRLIYYSQIVNDFQKGDIAEGYSVSREKKESFPLTVTSAQKNPTAFYLCASSPYSSSDTQYFGPGTRLTVL.

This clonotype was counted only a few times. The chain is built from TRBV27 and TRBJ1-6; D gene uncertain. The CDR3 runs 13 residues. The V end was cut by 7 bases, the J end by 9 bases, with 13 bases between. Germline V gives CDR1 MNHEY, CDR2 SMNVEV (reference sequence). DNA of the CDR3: TGTGCCAGCACTCCGGGCGGATCTTCACCCCTCCACTTT. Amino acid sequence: CASTPGGSSPLHF.

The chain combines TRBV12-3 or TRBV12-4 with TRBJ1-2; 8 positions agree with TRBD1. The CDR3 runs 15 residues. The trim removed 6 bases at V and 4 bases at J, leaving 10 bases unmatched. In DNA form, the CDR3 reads TGTGCCAGCAGAGGATGGACAGGGCGGGGCTATGGCTACACCTTC. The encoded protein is CASRGWTGRGYGYTF.

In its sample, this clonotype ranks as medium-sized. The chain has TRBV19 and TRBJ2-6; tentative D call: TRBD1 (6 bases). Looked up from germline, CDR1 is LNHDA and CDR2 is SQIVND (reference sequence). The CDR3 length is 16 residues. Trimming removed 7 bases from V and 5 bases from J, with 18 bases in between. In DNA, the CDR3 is TGTGCCAGTACCCTGGGGGCGCAGGGGTGGGCCAACGTCCTGACTTTC. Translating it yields CASTLGAQGWANVLTF.

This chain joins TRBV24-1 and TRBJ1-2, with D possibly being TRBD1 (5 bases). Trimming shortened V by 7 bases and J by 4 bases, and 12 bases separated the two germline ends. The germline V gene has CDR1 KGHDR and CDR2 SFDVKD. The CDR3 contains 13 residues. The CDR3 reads CATRGTGGYGYTF. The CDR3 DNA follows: TGTGCCACCAGGGGGACGGGGGGCTATGGCTACACCTTC.

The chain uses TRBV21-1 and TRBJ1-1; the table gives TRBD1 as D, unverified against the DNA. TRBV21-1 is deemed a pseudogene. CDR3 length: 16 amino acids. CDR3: CASSKARKGLHTEAFF. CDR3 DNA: TGTGCCAGCAGCAAAGCCCGTAAGGGGTTGCACACTGAAGCTTTCTTT.

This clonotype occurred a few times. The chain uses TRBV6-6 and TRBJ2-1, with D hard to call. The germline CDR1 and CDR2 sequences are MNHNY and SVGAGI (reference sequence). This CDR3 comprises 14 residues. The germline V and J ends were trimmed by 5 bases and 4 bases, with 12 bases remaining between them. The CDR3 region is CASSERTIYNEQFF. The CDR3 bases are TGTGCCAGCAGTGAACGTACAATATACAATGAGCAGTTCTTC.

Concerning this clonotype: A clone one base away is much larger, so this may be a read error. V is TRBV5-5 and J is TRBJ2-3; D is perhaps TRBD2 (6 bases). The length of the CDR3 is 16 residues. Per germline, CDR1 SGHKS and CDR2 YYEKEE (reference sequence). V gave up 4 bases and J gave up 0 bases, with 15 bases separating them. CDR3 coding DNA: TGTGCCAGCAGCCCTCTGGAGGGACCTAGCACAGATACGCAGTATTTT. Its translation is CASSPLEGPSTDTQYF.

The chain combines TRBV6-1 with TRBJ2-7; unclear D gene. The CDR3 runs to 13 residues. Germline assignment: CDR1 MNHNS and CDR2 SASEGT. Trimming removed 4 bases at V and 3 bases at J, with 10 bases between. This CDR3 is CASSVGRYYEQYV. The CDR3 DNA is TGTGCCAGCAGTGTTGGACGGTACTACGAGCAGTACGTC.

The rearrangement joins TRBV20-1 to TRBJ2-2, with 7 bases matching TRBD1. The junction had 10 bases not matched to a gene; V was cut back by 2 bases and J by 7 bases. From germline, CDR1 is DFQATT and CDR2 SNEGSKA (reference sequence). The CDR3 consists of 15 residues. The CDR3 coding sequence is TGCAGTGCTAGAAAACCTAGACAGGGTGGCGGGGAGCTGTTTTTT. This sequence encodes CSARKPRQGGGELFF.

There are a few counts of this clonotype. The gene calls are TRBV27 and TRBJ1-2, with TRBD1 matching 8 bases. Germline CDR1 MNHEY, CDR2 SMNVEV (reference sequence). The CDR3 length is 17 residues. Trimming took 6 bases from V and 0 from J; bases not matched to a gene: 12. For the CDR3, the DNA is TGTGCCAGCAGCCAATTGGACAGGGTATTCGCTAACTATGGCTACACCTTC. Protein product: CASSQLDRVFANYGYTF.

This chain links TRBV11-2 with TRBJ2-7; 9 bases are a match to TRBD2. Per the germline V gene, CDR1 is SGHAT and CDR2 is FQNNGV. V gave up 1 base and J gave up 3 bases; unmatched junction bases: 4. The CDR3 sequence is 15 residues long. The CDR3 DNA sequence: TGTGCCAGCAGCTTAGGGGCTAGCGGGGTCTACGAGCAGTACTTC. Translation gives CASSLGASGVYEQYF.

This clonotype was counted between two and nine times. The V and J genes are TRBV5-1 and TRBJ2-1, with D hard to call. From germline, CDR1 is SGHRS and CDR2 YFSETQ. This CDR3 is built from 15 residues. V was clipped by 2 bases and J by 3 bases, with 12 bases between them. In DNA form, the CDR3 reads TGCGCCAGCAGCTTTGTGTTTGGTAACTACAATGAGCAGTTCTTC. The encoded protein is CASSFVFGNYNEQFF.

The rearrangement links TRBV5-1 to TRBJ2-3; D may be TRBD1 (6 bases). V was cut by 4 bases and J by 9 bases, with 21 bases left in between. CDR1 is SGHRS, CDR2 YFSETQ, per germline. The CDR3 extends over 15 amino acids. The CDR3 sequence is CASSPSAAERGTQYF. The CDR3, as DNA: TGCGCCAGCAGCCCATCGGCGGCAGAGAGGGGGACGCAGTATTTT.

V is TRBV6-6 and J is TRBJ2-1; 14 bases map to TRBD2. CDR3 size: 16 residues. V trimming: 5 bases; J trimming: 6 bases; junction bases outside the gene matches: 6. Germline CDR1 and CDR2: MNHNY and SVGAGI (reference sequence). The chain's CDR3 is CASSARLAGGVNEQFF. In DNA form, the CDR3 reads TGTGCCAGCAGTGCCCGACTAGCGGGGGGGGTCAATGAGCAGTTCTTC.

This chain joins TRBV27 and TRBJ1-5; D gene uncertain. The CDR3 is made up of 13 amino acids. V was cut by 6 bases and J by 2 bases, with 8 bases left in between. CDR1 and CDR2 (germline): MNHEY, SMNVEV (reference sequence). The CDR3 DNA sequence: TGTGCCAGCAGCTATTTTGGCAATCAGCCCCAGCATTTT. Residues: CASSYFGNQPQHF.

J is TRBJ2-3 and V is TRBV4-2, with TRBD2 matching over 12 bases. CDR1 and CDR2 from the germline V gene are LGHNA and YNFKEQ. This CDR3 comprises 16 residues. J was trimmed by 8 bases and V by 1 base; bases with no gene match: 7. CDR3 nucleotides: TGTGCCAGCAGCCAAGCTAGCGGGGGGGAGTCCGGTACGCAGTATTTT. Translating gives CASSQASGGESGTQYF.

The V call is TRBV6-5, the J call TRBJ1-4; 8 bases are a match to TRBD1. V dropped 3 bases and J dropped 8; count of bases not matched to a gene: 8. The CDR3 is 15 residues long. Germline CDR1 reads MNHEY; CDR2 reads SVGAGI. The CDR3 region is CASSYLLTGEEKLFF. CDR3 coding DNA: TGTGCCAGCAGTTATCTCTTGACAGGGGAGGAAAAACTGTTTTTT.

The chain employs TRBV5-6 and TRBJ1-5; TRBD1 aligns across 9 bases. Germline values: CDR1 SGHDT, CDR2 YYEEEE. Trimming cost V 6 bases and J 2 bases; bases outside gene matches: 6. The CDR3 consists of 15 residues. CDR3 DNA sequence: TGTGCCAGCACCCGGGACAGGGTGGGCAATCAGCCCCAGCATTTT. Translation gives CASTRDRVGNQPQHF.

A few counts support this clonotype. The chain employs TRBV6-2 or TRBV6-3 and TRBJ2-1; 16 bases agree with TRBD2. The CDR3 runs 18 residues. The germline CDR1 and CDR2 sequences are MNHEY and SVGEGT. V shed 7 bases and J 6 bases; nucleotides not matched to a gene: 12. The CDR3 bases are TGTGCCAGCAAACACGCCGGGACTAGCGGGGGGGCGGGCAATGAGCAGTTCTTC. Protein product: CASKHAGTSGGAGNEQFF.

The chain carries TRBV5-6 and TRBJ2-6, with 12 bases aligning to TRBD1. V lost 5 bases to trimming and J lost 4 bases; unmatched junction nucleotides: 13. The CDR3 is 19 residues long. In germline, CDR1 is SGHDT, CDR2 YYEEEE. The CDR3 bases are TGTGCCAGCAGTTCCCTCGGGGGACAGGGGGCGGGCGGGGCCAACGTCCTGACTTTC. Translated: CASSSLGGQGAGGANVLTF. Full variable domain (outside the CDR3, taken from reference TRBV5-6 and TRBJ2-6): DAGVTQSPTHLIKTRGQQVTLRCSPKSGHDTVSWYQQALGQGPQFIFQYYEEEERQRGNFPDRFSGHQFPNYSSELNVNALLLGDSALYLCASSSLGGQGAGGANVLTFGAGSRLTVL.

CDR3 residues: CASSLATESGYTF. CDR3 coding DNA: TGTGCCAGCAGTTTAGCCACTGAATCGGGCTACACCTTC. The chain links TRBV12-3 or TRBV12-4 to TRBJ1-2, with D hard to call. Between the trimmed V and J ends, which lost 0 bases and 8 bases, there was a span of 10 bases. The CDR3 covers 13 residues.

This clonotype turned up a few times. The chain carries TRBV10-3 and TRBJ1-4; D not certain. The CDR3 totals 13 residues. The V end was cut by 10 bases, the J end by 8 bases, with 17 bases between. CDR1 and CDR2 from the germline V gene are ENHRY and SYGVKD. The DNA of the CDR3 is TGTGCCACCCAGACCAACGGGAGGGAAAAACTGTTTTTT. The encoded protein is CATQTNGREKLFF.

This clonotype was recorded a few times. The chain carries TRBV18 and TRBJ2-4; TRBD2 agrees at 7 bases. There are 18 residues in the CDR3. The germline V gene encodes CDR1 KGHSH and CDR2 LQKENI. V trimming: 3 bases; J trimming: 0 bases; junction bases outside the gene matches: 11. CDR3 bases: TGTGCCAGCTCACCTGGCGGGGGTATAGGACTAGCCAAAAACATTCAGTACTTC. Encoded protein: CASSPGGGIGLAKNIQYF.